These T cell receptor beta chains were read from a single sample in a study of identifying expanded T cells in peripheral blood. Sequenced by immunoSEQ multiplex PCR; TCRdb stores in-frame clones only, minus some. The sample lists 120,000 or so clones, approximately 80% occurring once. The sequenced material came from blood. Source of these receptors: a person aged 18 to 75 in good health. Both conserved end residues are part of each CDR3. D genes are given only for firm matches. A row's size may be missing; if present it is once, few, many or a size class.

J,V,D,size,CDR3,DNA
TRBJ2-6,TRBV5-1,NA,NA,CASSLLGANVLTF,TGCGCCAGCAGCCTTCTAGGGGCCAACGTCCTGACTTTC
TRBJ2-7,TRBV7-9,TRBD2,NA,CASSFVEGGEQYF,TGTGCCAGCAGCTTTGTAGAGGGAGGGGAGCAGTACTTC
TRBJ1-5,TRBV30,NA,NA,CAWSGSSYQPQHF,TGTGCCTGGAGTGGCTCTAGTTATCAGCCCCAGCATTTT
TRBJ2-3,TRBV18,NA,NA,CASSPTRQITDTQYF,TGTGCCAGCTCACCAACAAGACAGATCACAGATACGCAGTATTTT
TRBJ2-1,TRBV6-5,NA,NA,CASSYSQGAGGNEQFF,TGTGCCAGCAGTTACTCACAGGGGGCGGGGGGCAATGAGCAGTTCTTC
TRBJ2-3,TRBV5-4,NA,few,CASSFTGTDTQYF,TGTGCCAGCAGCTTTACAGGGACAGATACGCAGTATTTT
TRBJ2-7,TRBV19,NA,many,CASSPPGGAIFYEQYF,TGTGCCAGTAGTCCCCCCGGGGGCGCCATCTTTTACGAGCAGTACTTC
TRBJ2-7,TRBV15,TRBD1,NA,CATSRDRIRGREQYF,TGTGCCACCAGCAGAGATCGAATCAGGGGGCGGGAGCAGTACTTC
TRBJ1-1,TRBV13,NA,few,CASSPRTVGTEAFF,TGTGCCAGCAGCCCCCGGACAGTAGGGACTGAAGCTTTCTTT
TRBJ2-5,TRBV7-9,TRBD1,NA,CASSFDRGSETQYF,TGTGCCAGCAGCTTCGACAGGGGAAGCGAGACCCAGTACTTC
TRBJ1-2,TRBV7-9,NA,NA,CASSSYTYGYTF,TGTGCTAGCAGCTCCTACACCTATGGCTACACCTTC
TRBJ1-1,TRBV7-8,NA,NA,CASSLGRSNTEAFF,TGTGCCAGCAGCTTAGGCAGGTCGAACACTGAAGCTTTCTTT
TRBJ2-7,TRBV30,NA,NA,CAWSVDDRYEQYF,TGTGCCTGGAGTGTAGATGACAGGTACGAGCAGTACTTC
TRBJ1-1,TRBV30,TRBD1,NA,CAWTTGSGTEAFF,TGTGCCTGGACGACAGGGTCGGGCACTGAAGCTTTCTTT
TRBJ2-3,TRBV5-6,TRBD2,NA,CASSCPPERGCTDTQYF,TGTGCCAGCAGCTGCCCCCCTGAGCGGGGATGCACAGATACGCAGTATTTT
TRBJ2-1,TRBV5-1,TRBD1,NA,CASSYLLDRGTYNEQFF,TGCGCCAGCAGCTACCTCCTCGACAGGGGCACATACAATGAGCAGTTCTTC
TRBJ1-3,TRBV30,TRBD1,once,CACQGSGQGASPGNTIYF,TGTGCCTGCCAGGGGAGTGGGCAGGGGGCCTCCCCTGGAAACACCATATATTTT
TRBJ2-1,TRBV10-2,TRBD2,NA,CASSEIAGGLYNEQFF,TGCGCCAGCAGTGAGATAGCGGGGGGCCTATACAATGAGCAGTTCTTC
TRBJ1-2,TRBV6-5,NA,NA,CASSVTGYGYTF,TGTGCCAGCAGTGTAACAGGGTATGGCTACACCTTC
TRBJ2-2,TRBV19,NA,NA,CASSIGLGLSTGELFF,TGTGCCAGTAGTATCGGCTTGGGACTCAGCACCGGGGAGCTGTTTTTT
TRBJ2-3,TRBV18,TRBD2,NA,CASSPLPTSGGDYTDTQYF,TGTGCCAGCTCACCACTCCCGACTAGCGGGGGGGATTACACAGATACGCAGTATTTT
TRBJ1-2,TRBV7-2,NA,NA,CASSLWSQQGSWSLGYTF,TGTGCCAGCAGCTTATGGTCACAACAGGGAAGCTGGTCACTTGGCTACACCTTC
TRBJ2-3,TRBV29-1,NA,NA,CSVEGYSRADTQYF,TGCAGCGTTGAAGGCTATTCGAGGGCAGATACGCAGTATTTT
TRBJ1-1,TRBV6-1,NA,NA,CASSDRIGQLNTEAFF,TGTGCCAGCAGTGATCGGATTGGACAGTTGAACACTGAAGCTTTCTTT
TRBJ1-2,TRBV28,NA,once,CASSTLGYGYTF,TGTGCCAGCAGCACCCTCGGCTATGGCTACACCTTC
TRBJ1-1,TRBV7-9,NA,few,CASSPKTGLNTEAFF,TGTGCCAGCAGCCCTAAGACAGGCCTGAACACTGAAGCTTTCTTT
TRBJ2-5,TRBV4-1,TRBD1,NA,CASSPRTGLGETQYF,TGCGCCAGCAGCCCTAGGACAGGCCTGGGGGAGACCCAGTACTTC
TRBJ2-3,TRBV18,NA,NA,CASSPVNTQYF,TGTGCCAGCTCACCAGTAAATACGCAGTATTTT
TRBJ2-3,TRBV29-1,NA,NA,CSVDGITRGYGTDTQYF,TGCAGCGTTGATGGAATCACCCGGGGTTACGGCACAGATACGCAGTATTTT
TRBJ2-3,TRBV5-4,TRBD2,NA,CASTVLAGTSTDTQYF,TGTGCCAGCACCGTACTAGCGGGGACTAGCACAGATACGCAGTATTTT
TRBJ1-5,TRBV4-1,NA,once,CASSQVVGRINQPQHF,TGCGCCAGCAGCCAAGTAGTGGGCCGGATCAATCAGCCCCAGCATTTT
TRBJ1-5,TRBV6-5,NA,NA,CASSFQQGSNQPQHF,TGTGCCAGCAGCTTTCAACAAGGTAGCAATCAGCCCCAGCATTTT
TRBJ1-1,TRBV6-1,NA,once,CASSEGGYRNTEAFF,TGTGCCAGCAGTGAAGGGGGGTATCGGAACACTGAAGCTTTCTTT
TRBJ2-1,TRBV11-2,NA,NA,CASSLSVGEQFF,TGTGCCAGCAGCCTCTCAGTTGGTGAGCAGTTCTTC
TRBJ1-5,TRBV19,NA,NA,CASMGRGGGFNQPQHF,TGTGCCAGTATGGGACGTGGGGGGGGTTTTAATCAGCCCCAGCATTTT
TRBJ1-2,TRBV7-2,TRBD1,NA,CASSPYIEGADYGYTF,TGTGCCAGCAGCCCCTATATTGAGGGGGCGGACTATGGCTACACCTTC
TRBJ1-2,TRBV5-1,NA,few,CASSLATSPYGYTF,TGCGCCAGCAGCTTGGCCACTTCCCCTTATGGCTACACCTTC
TRBJ1-1,TRBV6-1,NA,NA,CASSELQGTEAFF,TGTGCCAGCAGTGAACTACAGGGAACTGAAGCTTTCTTT
TRBJ1-5,TRBV19,TRBD1,NA,CASRDRDNQPQHF,TGTGCCAGCCGGGACAGGGACAATCAGCCCCAGCATTTT
TRBJ1-1,TRBV7-9,NA,NA,CASSPAGYRGTEAFF,TGTGCCAGCAGCCCTGCGGGGTATAGGGGCACTGAAGCTTTCTTT